These T cell receptor beta chains were read from a single sample in a study of blood T cell repertoires in COVID-19. Assay used: immunoSEQ multiplex PCR; TCRdb lists only in-frame clones, some missing. The sample contains about 250,000 clones, about nine tenths of which appear only once. The sequenced sample was peripheral blood. Receptors originate from a woman in her fifties or sixties who had recovered from COVID-19. The CDR3 runs from the conserved cysteine through the conserved F or W. D genes are given only for firm matches.

v_gene: TRBV6-5
d_gene: TRBD1
j_gene: TRBJ1-3
CDR3aa: CATVDRAGNTIYF
CDR3nt: TGTGCCACCGTCGACAGGGCTGGAAACACCATATATTTT

v_gene: TRBV7-9
d_gene: NA
j_gene: TRBJ2-3
CDR3aa: CASSLTTSTDTQYF
CDR3nt: TGTGCCAGCAGCTTGACTACTAGCACAGATACGCAGTATTTT

v_gene: TRBV7-8
d_gene: NA
j_gene: TRBJ2-1
CDR3aa: CASSLEGLSYNEQFF
CDR3nt: TGTGCCAGCAGCTTAGAGGGGCTCTCCTACAATGAGCAGTTCTTC

v_gene: TRBV7-3
d_gene: NA
j_gene: TRBJ1-6
CDR3aa: CASSLEGRGNSPLHF
CDR3nt: TGTGCCAGCAGCTTGGAGGGCCGGGGTAATTCACCCCTCCACTTT

v_gene: TRBV11-1
d_gene: NA
j_gene: TRBJ1-4
CDR3aa: CASSSNRIPNEKLFF
CDR3nt: TGTGCCAGCAGCTCGAACAGGATACCTAATGAAAAACTGTTTTTT

v_gene: TRBV2
d_gene: TRBD2
j_gene: TRBJ2-2
CDR3aa: CASSQGLAGGPVTGELFF
CDR3nt: TGTGCCAGCAGTCAAGGACTAGCGGGGGGGCCGGTCACCGGGGAGCTGTTTTTT

v_gene: TRBV6-5
d_gene: TRBD1
j_gene: TRBJ1-1
CDR3aa: CASRPRQGIDTEAFF
CDR3nt: TGTGCCAGCAGACCTAGACAGGGAATAGACACTGAAGCTTTCTTT

v_gene: TRBV7-9
d_gene: NA
j_gene: TRBJ2-2
CDR3aa: CASSLATNTGELFF
CDR3nt: TGTGCCAGCAGCTTGGCAACGAACACCGGGGAGCTGTTTTTT

v_gene: TRBV7-2
d_gene: TRBD1
j_gene: TRBJ2-2
CDR3aa: CASRLGQGNTGELFF
CDR3nt: TGTGCCAGCAGGTTGGGACAGGGGAACACCGGGGAGCTGTTTTTT

v_gene: TRBV24-1
d_gene: TRBD1
j_gene: TRBJ1-6
CDR3aa: CATSDSRGPGSPLHF
CDR3nt: TGTGCCACCAGTGATAGCAGGGGGCCTGGGTCACCCCTCCACTTT

v_gene: TRBV6-6
d_gene: NA
j_gene: TRBJ2-7
CDR3aa: CASSAQGYEQYF
CDR3nt: TGTGCCAGCTCCGCCCAGGGGTACGAGCAGTACTTC

v_gene: TRBV7-3
d_gene: TRBD1
j_gene: TRBJ2-1
CDR3aa: CASSSPGQVYNEQFF
CDR3nt: TGTGCCAGCAGCTCGCCGGGACAGGTATACAATGAGCAGTTCTTC